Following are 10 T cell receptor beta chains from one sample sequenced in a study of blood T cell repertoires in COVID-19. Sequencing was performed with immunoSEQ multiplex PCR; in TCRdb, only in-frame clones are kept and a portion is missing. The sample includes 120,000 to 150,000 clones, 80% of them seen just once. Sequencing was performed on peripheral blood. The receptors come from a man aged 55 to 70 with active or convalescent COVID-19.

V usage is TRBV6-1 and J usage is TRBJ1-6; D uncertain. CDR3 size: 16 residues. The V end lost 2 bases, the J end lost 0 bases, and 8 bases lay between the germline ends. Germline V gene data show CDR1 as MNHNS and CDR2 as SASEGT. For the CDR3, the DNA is TGTGCCAGCAGTGAAAGTTTGCGCTCCTATAATTCACCCCTCCACTTT. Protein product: CASSESLRSYNSPLHF.

The CDR3 bases are TGTGCCAGCAGCCCCGCCTCAGATTCACCCCTCCACTTT. This codes for CASSPASDSPLHF. V and J are TRBV7-6 and TRBJ1-6; D gene ambiguous. This CDR3 comprises 13 residues. Germline lookup yields CDR1 SGHVS and CDR2 FNYEAQ. Trimming took 5 bases from V and 8 from J, leaving 10 bases between them.

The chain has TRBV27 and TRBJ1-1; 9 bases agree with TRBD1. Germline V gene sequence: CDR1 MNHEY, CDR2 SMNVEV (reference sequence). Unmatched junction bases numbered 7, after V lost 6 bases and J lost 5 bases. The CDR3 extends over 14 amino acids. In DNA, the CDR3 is TGTGCCAGCAGAAGGGGACAGGGAGAAACTGAAGCTTTCTTT. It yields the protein CASRRGQGETEAFF.

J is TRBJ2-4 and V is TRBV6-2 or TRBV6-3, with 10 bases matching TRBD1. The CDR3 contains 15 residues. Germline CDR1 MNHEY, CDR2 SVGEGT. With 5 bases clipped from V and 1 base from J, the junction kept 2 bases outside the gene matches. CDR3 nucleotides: TGTGCCAGCAGTCGACAGGGGGCGGCCAAAAACATTCAGTACTTC. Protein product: CASSRQGAAKNIQYF.

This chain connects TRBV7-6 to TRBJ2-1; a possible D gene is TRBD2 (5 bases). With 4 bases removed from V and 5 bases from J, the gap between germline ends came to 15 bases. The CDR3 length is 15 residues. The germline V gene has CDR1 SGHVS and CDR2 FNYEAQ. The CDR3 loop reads CASSSRIGENNEQFF. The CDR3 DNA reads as TGTGCCAGCAGCTCCAGAATCGGGGAGAACAATGAGCAGTTCTTC.

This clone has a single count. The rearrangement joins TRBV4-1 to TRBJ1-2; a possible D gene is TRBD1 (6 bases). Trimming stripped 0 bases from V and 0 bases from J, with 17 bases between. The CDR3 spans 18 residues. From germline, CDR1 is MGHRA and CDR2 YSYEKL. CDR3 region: CASSQDQGRGPTNYGYTF. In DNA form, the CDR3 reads TGCGCCAGCAGCCAAGATCAGGGCAGGGGCCCCACTAACTATGGCTACACCTTC.

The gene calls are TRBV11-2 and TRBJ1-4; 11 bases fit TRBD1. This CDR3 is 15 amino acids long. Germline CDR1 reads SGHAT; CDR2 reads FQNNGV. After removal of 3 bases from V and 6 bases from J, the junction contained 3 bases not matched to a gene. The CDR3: CASSFTGQGDEKLFF. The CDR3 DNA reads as TGTGCCAGCAGCTTTACGGGACAGGGGGATGAAAAACTGTTTTTT.

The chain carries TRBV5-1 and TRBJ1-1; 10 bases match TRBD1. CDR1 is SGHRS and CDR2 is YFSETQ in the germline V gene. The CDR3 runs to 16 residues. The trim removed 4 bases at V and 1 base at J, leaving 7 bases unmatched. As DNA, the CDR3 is TGCGCCAGCAGCCCGGGGGACAGGGGTCCGAACACTGAAGCTTTCTTT. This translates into CASSPGDRGPNTEAFF.

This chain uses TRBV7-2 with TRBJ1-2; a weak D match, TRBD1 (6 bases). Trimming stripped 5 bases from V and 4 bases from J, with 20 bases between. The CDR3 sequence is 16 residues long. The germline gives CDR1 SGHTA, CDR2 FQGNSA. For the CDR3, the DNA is TGTGCCAGCAGCCCGTCTGGACAGAGTGTTATCTATGGCTACACCTTC. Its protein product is CASSPSGQSVIYGYTF.

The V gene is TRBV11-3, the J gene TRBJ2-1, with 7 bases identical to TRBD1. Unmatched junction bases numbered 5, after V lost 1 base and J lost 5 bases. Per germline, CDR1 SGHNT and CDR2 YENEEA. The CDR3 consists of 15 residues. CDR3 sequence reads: CASSLAGGVDNEQFF. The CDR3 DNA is TGTGCCAGCAGCTTAGCAGGGGGAGTGGACAATGAGCAGTTCTTC. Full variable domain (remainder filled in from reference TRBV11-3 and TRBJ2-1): EAGVVQSPRYKIIEKKQPVAFWCNPISGHNTLYWYLQNLGQGPELLIRYENEEAVDDSQLPKDRFSAERLKGVDSTLKIQPAELGDSAVYLCASSLAGGVDNEQFFGPGTRLTVL.